This T cell receptor beta chain derives from a study of T cells in Graves' hyperthyroidism and ophthalmopathy. Study conclusions and caveats: Ophthalmopathy cases were set apart from stable hyperthyroidism by a 13 V-J model.

This CDR3 is 13 amino acids long. V was pared by 5 bases and J by 6 bases, with 16 bases between. Germline V lookup: CDR1 DFQATT, CDR2 SNEGSKA (reference sequence). RNA transcripts served as the template for amplifying TCR beta CDR3 regions. First-round RT-PCR with HTBI primers amplified the TCR CDR3 region. TCRdb reprocessed the multiplex PCR reads with MiXCR, giving one entry per CDR3 protein. The sample shows approximately 520,000 distinct CDR3 sequences, about a fifth of them seen only once. This clonotype was picked up many times. What it binds is not known. Sequenced input: blood. This receptor was obtained from a man aged 18 to 29 with Graves' hyperthyroidism. The chain recombines TRBV20-1 with TRBJ1-1; TRBD1 might be the D (6 bases). CDR3 sequence reads: CSARGQGFPEAFF. The CDR3 DNA reads as TGCAGTGCTCGGGGGCAGGGGTTTCCTGAAGCTTTCTTT.